These 18 T cell receptor beta chains share one sample of origin, sequenced in a study of blood T cell repertoires in COVID-19 (TCRdb year 2020). The library was obtained by the immunoSEQ multiplex PCR assay. TCRdb mirrors the immuneACCESS table, restricted to in-frame sequences. Some clones are absent from its copies; in checked studies, under half trace to an unresolved V gene, and the reason for the others is unknown. For this sample the table gives a few hundred thousand clones, of which around 87% were detected only once. Jointly, the top ten make up 1.3% of the sample. The sequenced material came from PBMCs or T cells enriched from blood (not recorded which). These receptors originate from a man younger than 45 who had recovered from COVID-19.

The J gene is TRBJ1-1, the V gene TRBV7-9, with 7 nucleotides matching TRBD1. V trimming: 5 bases; J trimming: 5 bases; junction bases outside the gene matches: 8. Per the germline V gene, CDR1 is SEHNR and CDR2 is FQNEAQ (reference sequence). The CDR3 consists of 14 residues. The CDR3 reads CASSIRQGGTEAFF. The CDR3 nucleotides are TGTGCCAGCAGCATAAGACAGGGAGGTACTGAAGCTTTCTTT.

This chain links TRBV11-2 with TRBJ1-2; 11 positions agree with TRBD1. In germline, CDR1 is SGHAT, CDR2 FQNNGV. The CDR3 spans 16 residues. J gave up 5 bases and V 8 bases, and 13 bases lay outside the gene matches. The chain's CDR3 is CASRSVRTGGKYGYTF. CDR3 bases: TGTGCCAGCCGCTCGGTCAGGACAGGGGGCAAGTATGGCTACACCTTC.

CDR3 nucleotides: TGTGCCAGTAGTGACCGGGACAGGGGACATCAGCCCCAGCATTTT. Residues: CASSDRDRGHQPQHF. V and J are TRBV19 and TRBJ1-5; TRBD1 matches 10 bases. This CDR3 is 15 amino acids long. Germline CDR1 reads LNHDA; CDR2 reads SQIVND (reference sequence). With V trimmed by 5 bases and J by 5 bases, 6 bases remained unmatched.

The rearrangement joins TRBV7-6 to TRBJ1-6; 10 nucleotides line up with TRBD1. Trimming at V came to 5 bases and at J to 4 bases, leaving 2 bases not matched to a gene. The CDR3 extends over 15 amino acids. From germline, CDR1 is SGHVS and CDR2 FNYEAQ. The CDR3 region has the DNA TGTGCCAGCAGCGCGGGACAGGGGTATAATTCACCCCTCCACTTT. Protein product: CASSAGQGYNSPLHF. The whole variable domain, filled in from reference TRBV7-6 and TRBJ1-6, reads GAGVSQSPRYKVTKRGQDVALRCDPISGHVSLYWYRQALGQGPEFLTYFNYEAQQDKSGLPNDRFSAERPEGSISTLTIQRTEQRDSAMYRCASSAGQGYNSPLHFGNGTRLTVT.

The chain joins TRBV2 to TRBJ2-3; 8 nucleotides align to TRBD2. Germline values: CDR1 SNHLY, CDR2 FYNNEI. This CDR3 has 15 amino acids. The junction had 9 bases not matched to a gene; V was cut back by 9 bases and J by 1 base. The DNA of the CDR3 is TGTGCCAGTCGAGACTGGCGGGGGGGCACAGATACGCAGTATTTT. This gives the protein CASRDWRGGTDTQYF.

The genes are TRBV30 and TRBJ1-2, with TRBD1 matching over 7 bases. Losses at the gene ends were 0 bases for V and 1 base for J; bases not matched to a gene: 8. This CDR3 region has 16 residues. Germline CDR1 GTSNPN, CDR2 SVGIG (reference sequence). CDR3 bases: TGTGCCTGGAGTGTCCCCGGGACAGTGCTTAACTATGGCTACACCTTC. This gives the protein CAWSVPGTVLNYGYTF.

The chain has TRBV25-1 and TRBJ1-1; tentatively, D is TRBD1 (6 bases). The CDR3 spans 11 residues. V was trimmed by 2 bases and J by 11 bases, leaving 9 bases between them. Germline CDR1 is MGHDK and CDR2 is SYGVNS. This chain's CDR3 is CASSEGGGAFF. Written as DNA, the CDR3 is TGTGCCAGCAGTGAAGGGGGGGGCGCTTTCTTT. Full variable domain (outside the CDR3, taken from reference TRBV25-1 and TRBJ1-1): EADIYQTPRYLVIGTGKKITLECSQTMGHDKMYWYQQDPGMELHLIHYSYGVNSTEKGDLSSESTVSRIRTEHFPLTLESARPSHTSQYLCASSEGGGAFFGQGTRLTVV.

In regard to this clone: This may arise from a read error, as a much more abundant clone is one base away. The V call is TRBV18, the J call TRBJ1-2, with a tentative D call TRBD1 (6 bases). The CDR3 has 17 amino acids. From germline, CDR1 is KGHSH and CDR2 LQKENI. CDR3 nucleotides: TGTGCCAGCTCAACTTCCACAGCGGCAGGGGTTGACTATGGCCACACCTTC. This codes for CASSTSTAAGVDYGHTF.

Regarding this clone: At the DNA level, this CDR3 is encoded by other sequences in the same sample as well. The chain has TRBV27 and TRBJ1-2; no reliable D call. V was pared by 6 bases and J by 1 base, with 9 bases between. Germline CDR1 reads MNHEY; CDR2 reads SMNVEV (reference sequence). This CDR3 has 13 amino acids. The CDR3 spells CASSRTSNYGYTF. CDR3 bases: TGTGCCAGCAGCCGCACCAGTAACTATGGCTACACCTTC.

The chain is built from TRBV9 and TRBJ2-1; D is undetermined. The CDR3 contains 12 residues. Germline-derived CDR1 and CDR2 are SGDLS and YYNGEE. Trimming took 0 bases from V and 7 from J, leaving 5 bases between them. CDR3 residues: CASSVATNEQFF. CDR3 bases: TGTGCCAGCAGCGTAGCAACAAATGAGCAGTTCTTC.

The V and J genes are TRBV19 and TRBJ1-1; no clear D. Between the trimmed V and J ends, which lost 7 bases and 5 bases, there was a span of 8 bases. The germline V gene has CDR1 LNHDA and CDR2 SQIVND (reference sequence). The CDR3 runs 11 residues. The CDR3 protein is CASMGRTEAFF. CDR3 bases: TGTGCCAGTATGGGGAGAACTGAAGCTTTCTTT.

The J gene is TRBJ1-2, the V gene TRBV28; possibly TRBD1 for D (5 bases). Trimming pared 2 bases from V and 2 bases from J, leaving 18 bases between. This CDR3 has 17 amino acids. CDR1 is MDHEN, CDR2 SYDVKM, per germline. CDR3: CASSLEARVRPNYGYTF. The CDR3 DNA sequence: TGTGCCAGCAGTTTAGAGGCCAGGGTCCGACCAAACTATGGCTACACCTTC.

The chain links TRBV5-1 to TRBJ1-3; D gene unclear. The CDR3 covers 14 residues. Germline V gene sequence: CDR1 SGHRS, CDR2 YFSETQ. V was shortened by 0 bases and J by 3 bases, with 7 bases between the two germline ends. The CDR3 here is CASSLAGVGNTIYF. The CDR3 bases are TGCGCCAGCAGCTTGGCCGGGGTTGGAAACACCATATATTTT.

In this sample, this clone turned up a few times. J is TRBJ1-1 and V is TRBV5-6; the match to TRBD1 covers 7 bases. This CDR3 comprises 14 residues. Germline CDR1 reads SGHDT; CDR2 reads YYEEEE. The ends lost 2 bases at V and 3 bases at J; junction bases unmatched: 4. The CDR3 DNA follows: TGTGCCAGCAGCTTCCCTACAGGGGACACTGAAGCTTTCTTT. This codes for CASSFPTGDTEAFF.

The chain carries TRBV6-5 and TRBJ1-3; D gene uncertain. Germline lookup yields CDR1 MNHEY and CDR2 SVGAGI. This CDR3 contains 15 residues. Deletions cut 4 bases from V and 4 bases from J, with 14 bases between. The CDR3, as DNA: TGTGCCAGCAGTTCCGGAGCAGCATCAGGAAACACCATATATTTT. Its translation: CASSSGAASGNTIYF.

J is TRBJ2-3 and V is TRBV29-1; 11 nucleotides match TRBD2. After removal of 6 bases from V and 5 bases from J, the junction contained 4 bases not matched to a gene. The CDR3 loop spans 13 amino acids. Germline CDR1 SQVTM, CDR2 ANQGSEA. CDR3 amino acids: CSVRLAGRDTQYF. The CDR3 nucleotides are TGCAGCGTCCGACTAGCGGGGAGAGATACGCAGTATTTT.

The chain has TRBV16 and TRBJ1-5; D is perhaps TRBD1 (6 bases). V was trimmed by 5 bases and J by 3 bases, leaving 11 bases between them. The CDR3 has 14 amino acids. From germline, CDR1 is KGHSY and CDR2 FQNENV. This CDR3 is CASSDQGHNQPQHF. CDR3 in DNA: TGTGCCAGCAGCGACCAGGGACACAATCAGCCCCAGCATTTT. Drawing the rest from reference TRBV16 and TRBJ1-5, the complete variable domain is GEEVAQTPKHLVRGEGQKAKLYCAPIKGHSYVFWYQQVLKNEFKFLISFQNENVFDETGMPKERFSAKCLPNSPCSLEIQATKLEDSAVYFCASSDQGHNQPQHFGDGTRLSIL.

V usage is TRBV7-2 and J usage is TRBJ1-2; D uncertain. CDR1 is SGHTA and CDR2 is FQGNSA in the germline V gene. Trimming left V 3 bases short and J 6 bases short, with 11 bases between. This CDR3 comprises 13 residues. The chain's CDR3 is CASSFEGADGYTF. As DNA, the CDR3 is TGTGCCAGCAGCTTTGAGGGTGCGGATGGCTACACCTTC.